This entry describes one TCR beta chain. Its antigen is unidentified. The data were obtained in a study of T cells expressing NK-cell markers. Across the study: Sorted CD3+CD56+NKG2C+, CD3+CD56+NKG2C- and CD3+CD56-NKG2C+ T cells supplied TCR beta repertoires.

From germline, CDR1 is MNHEY and CDR2 SMNVEV (reference sequence). CDR3 size: 13 residues. The study's findings and limits: Whether expanded NKG2C+ T cell clones recognized HCMV stayed uncertain.

Beta-chain TCR cDNA was generated via 5'RACE template switching with UMIs. TCRdb reworked the 5' RACE reads into one entry per CDR3 protein, no DNA. In total, the table holds roughly 180,000 distinct CDR3 sequences. This clonotype was obtained from a woman aged 18-69 years in good health. The rearrangement links TRBV27 to TRBJ2-3; with no DNA, the TCRdb D assignment of TRBD1 cannot be verified. Sample: blood T cells: a sorted CD56 or NKG2C T cell subset, CD4+ or CD8+ T cells, or bulk PBMC T cells (not recorded which). The CDR3 sequence: CASRDRATDTQYF.